The T cell receptor beta chain described here comes from a study of blood T cell repertoires in COVID-19. Study overall: Sources were T cells, B-cell-depleted T cells, or PBMCs; the material itself was cDNA or gDNA.

The repertoire was sequenced with immunoSEQ multiplex PCR; TCRdb's copy has only in-frame clones and lacks some. The table shows over 250,000 clones, with 89% occurring only once. The CDR3 totals 12 residues. V dropped 3 bases and J dropped 10; count of bases not matched to a gene: 2. CDR1 MGHRA and CDR2 YSYEKL come from the germline V gene. The gene calls are TRBV4-1 and TRBJ2-1, with TRBD2 matching over 8 bases. The sequence came from a man in his fifties or sixties with acute or convalescent COVID-19. Sequencing input: peripheral blood. The CDR3: CASSHLAGEQFF. DNA of the CDR3: TGCGCCAGCAGCCACCTAGCGGGCGAGCAGTTCTTC.